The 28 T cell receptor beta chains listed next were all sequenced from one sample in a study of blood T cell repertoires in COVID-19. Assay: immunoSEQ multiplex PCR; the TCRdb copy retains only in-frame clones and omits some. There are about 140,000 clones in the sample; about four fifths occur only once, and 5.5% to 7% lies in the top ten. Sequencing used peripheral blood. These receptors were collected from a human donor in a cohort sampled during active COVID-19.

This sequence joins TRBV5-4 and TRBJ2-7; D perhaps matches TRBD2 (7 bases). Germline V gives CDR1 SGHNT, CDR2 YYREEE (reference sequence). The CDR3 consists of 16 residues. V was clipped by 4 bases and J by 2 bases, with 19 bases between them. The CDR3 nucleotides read TGTGCCAGCAGCCGCCCTGGGGGCGCGGGGGCCTACGAGCAGTACTTC. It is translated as CASSRPGGAGAYEQYF. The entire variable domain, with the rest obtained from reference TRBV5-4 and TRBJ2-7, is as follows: ETGVTQSPTHLIKTRGQQVTLRCSSQSGHNTVSWYQQALGQGPQFIFQYYREEENGRGNFPPRFSGLQFPNYSSELNVNALELDDSALYLCASSRPGGAGAYEQYFGPGTRLTVT.

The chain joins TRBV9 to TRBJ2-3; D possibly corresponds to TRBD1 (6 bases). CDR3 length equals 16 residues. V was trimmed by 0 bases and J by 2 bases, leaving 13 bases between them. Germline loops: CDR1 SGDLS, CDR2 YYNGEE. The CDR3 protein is CASSVAPTGYTDTQYF. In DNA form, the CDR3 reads TGTGCCAGCAGCGTAGCTCCGACAGGATACACAGATACGCAGTATTTT.

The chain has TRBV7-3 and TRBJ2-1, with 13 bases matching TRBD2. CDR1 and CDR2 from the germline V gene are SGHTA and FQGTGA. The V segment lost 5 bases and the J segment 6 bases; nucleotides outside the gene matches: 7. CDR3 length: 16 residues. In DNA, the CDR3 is TGTGCCAGCAGCCCGTCGGGACTAGCGGGGTCCAATGAGCAGTTCTTC. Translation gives CASSPSGLAGSNEQFF.

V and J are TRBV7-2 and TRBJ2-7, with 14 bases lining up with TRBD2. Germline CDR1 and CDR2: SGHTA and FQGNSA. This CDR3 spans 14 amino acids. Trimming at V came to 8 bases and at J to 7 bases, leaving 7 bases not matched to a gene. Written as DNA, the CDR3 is TGTGCCAGCCGACTAGCGGGGGGGCCTCGTGAGCAGTACTTC. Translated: CASRLAGGPREQYF. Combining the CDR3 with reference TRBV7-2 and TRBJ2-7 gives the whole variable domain GAGVSQSPSNKVTEKGKDVELRCDPISGHTALYWYRQSLGQGLEFLIYFQGNSAPDKSGLPSDRFSAERTGGSVSTLTIQRTQQEDSAVYLCASRLAGGPREQYFGPGTRLTVT.

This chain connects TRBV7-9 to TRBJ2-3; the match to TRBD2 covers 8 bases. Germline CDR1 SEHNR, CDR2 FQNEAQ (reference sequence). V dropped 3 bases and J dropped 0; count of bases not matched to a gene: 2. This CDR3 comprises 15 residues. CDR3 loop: CASSFSSGSTDTQYF. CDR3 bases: TGTGCCAGCAGCTTCTCTAGCGGGAGCACAGATACGCAGTATTTT.

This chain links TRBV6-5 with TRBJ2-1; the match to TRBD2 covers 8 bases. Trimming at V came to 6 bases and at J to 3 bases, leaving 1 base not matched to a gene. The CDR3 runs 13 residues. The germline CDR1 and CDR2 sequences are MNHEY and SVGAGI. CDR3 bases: TGTGCCAGCAGAACTAGCGGCTACAATGAGCAGTTCTTC. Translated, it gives CASRTSGYNEQFF.

This chain's CDR3 is CASSPYTGSEAFF. CDR3 bases: TGTGCCAGCAGCCCATATACGGGGTCTGAAGCTTTCTTT. This chain uses TRBV3-1 (or the pseudogene TRBV3-2) with TRBJ1-1; D unclear. This CDR3 is 13 amino acids long. CDR1 and CDR2 (germline): LGHDT, YNNKEL (reference sequence). The V end lost 4 bases, the J end lost 6 bases, and 12 bases lay between the germline ends.

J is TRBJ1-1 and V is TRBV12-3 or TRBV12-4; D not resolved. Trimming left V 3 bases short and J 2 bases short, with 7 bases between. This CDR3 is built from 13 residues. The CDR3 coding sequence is TGTGCCAGCAGTTTGGCGGGAAACACTGAAGCTTTCTTT. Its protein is CASSLAGNTEAFF.

Here the CDR3 reads CASSPSGGGYEQYF. In nucleotides, the CDR3 is TGTGCCAGCAGCCCCTCGGGGGGCGGGTACGAGCAGTACTTC. The V gene is TRBV5-6, the J gene TRBJ2-7; a possible D gene is TRBD2 (7 bases). This CDR3 is built from 14 residues. Trimming took off 4 bases at V and 4 bases at J, with 15 bases between the two ends. Per germline, CDR1 SGHDT and CDR2 YYEEEE.

The CDR3 DNA reads TGTGCCAGCAGTTCGATCAGACAGGGTCGGGAGCAGTACTTC. It specifies CASSSIRQGREQYF. The chain recombines TRBV27 with TRBJ2-7, with 7 bases identical to TRBD1. The CDR3 has 14 amino acids. Trimming removed 4 bases from V and 7 bases from J; junction bases left unmatched: 10. Looked up from germline, CDR1 is MNHEY and CDR2 is SMNVEV (reference sequence).

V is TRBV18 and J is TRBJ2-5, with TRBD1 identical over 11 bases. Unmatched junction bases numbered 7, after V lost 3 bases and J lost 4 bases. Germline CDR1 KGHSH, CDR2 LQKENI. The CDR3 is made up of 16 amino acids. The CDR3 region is CASSPPRTGGGETQYF. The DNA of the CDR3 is TGTGCCAGCTCACCGCCTAGGACAGGGGGCGGAGAGACCCAGTACTTC.

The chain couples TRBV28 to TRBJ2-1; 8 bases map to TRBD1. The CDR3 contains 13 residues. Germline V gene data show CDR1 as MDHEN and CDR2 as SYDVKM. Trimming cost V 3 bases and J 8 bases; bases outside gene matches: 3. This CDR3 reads CASSFQGADEQFF. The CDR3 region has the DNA TGTGCCAGCAGTTTTCAGGGGGCGGATGAGCAGTTCTTC.

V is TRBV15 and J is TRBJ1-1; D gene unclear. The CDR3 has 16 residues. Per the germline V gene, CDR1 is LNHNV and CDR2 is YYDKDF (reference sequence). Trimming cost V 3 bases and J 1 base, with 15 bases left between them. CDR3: CATSSGNRGSNTEAFF. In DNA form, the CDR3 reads TGTGCCACCAGCAGTGGAAACCGAGGTTCGAACACTGAAGCTTTCTTT.

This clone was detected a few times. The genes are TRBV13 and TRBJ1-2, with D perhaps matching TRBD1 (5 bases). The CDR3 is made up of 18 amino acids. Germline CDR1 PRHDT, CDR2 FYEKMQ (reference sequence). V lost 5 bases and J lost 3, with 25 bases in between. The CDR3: CASSPSSPLREGYYGYTF. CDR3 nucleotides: TGTGCCAGCAGCCCTTCTAGCCCCCTTAGGGAGGGGTACTATGGCTACACCTTC.

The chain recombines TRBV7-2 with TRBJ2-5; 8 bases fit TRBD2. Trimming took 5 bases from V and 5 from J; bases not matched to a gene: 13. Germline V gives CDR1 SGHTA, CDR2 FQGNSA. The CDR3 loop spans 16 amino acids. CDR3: CASSTWVRGGPETQYF. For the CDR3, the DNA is TGTGCCAGCAGCACCTGGGTCCGGGGGGGCCCGGAGACCCAGTACTTC.

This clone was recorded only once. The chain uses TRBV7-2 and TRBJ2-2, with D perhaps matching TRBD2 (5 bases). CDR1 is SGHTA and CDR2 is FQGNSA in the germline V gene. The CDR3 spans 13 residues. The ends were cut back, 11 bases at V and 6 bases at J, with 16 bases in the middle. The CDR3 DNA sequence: TGTGCCGGGAAAAGGGCGGGCCCCGGGGAGCTGTTTTTT. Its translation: CAGKRAGPGELFF.

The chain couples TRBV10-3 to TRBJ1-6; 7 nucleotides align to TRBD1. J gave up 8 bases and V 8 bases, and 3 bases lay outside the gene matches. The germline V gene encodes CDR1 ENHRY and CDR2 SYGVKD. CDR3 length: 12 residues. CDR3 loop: CAIRTGDSPLHF. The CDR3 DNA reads TGTGCCATCCGAACAGGGGATTCACCCCTCCACTTT.

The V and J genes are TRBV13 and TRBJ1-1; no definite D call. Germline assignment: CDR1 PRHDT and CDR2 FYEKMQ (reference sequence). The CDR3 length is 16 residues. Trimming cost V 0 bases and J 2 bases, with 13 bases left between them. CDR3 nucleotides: TGTGCCAGCAGCTTAGGGCTCGAGTGGGCCAACACTGAAGCTTTCTTT. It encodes CASSLGLEWANTEAFF. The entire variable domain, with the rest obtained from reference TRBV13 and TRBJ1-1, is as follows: AAGVIQSPRHLIKEKRETATLKCYPIPRHDTVYWYQQGPGQDPQFLISFYEKMQSDKGSIPDRFSAQQFSDYHSELNMSSLELGDSALYFCASSLGLEWANTEAFFGQGTRLTVV.

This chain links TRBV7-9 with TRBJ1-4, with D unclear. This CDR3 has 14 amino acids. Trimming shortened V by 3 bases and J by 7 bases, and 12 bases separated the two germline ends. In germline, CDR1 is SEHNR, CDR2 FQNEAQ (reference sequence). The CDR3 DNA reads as TGTGCCAGCAGCTTGAGCACTCAGGCTGAAAAACTGTTTTTT. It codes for CASSLSTQAEKLFF.

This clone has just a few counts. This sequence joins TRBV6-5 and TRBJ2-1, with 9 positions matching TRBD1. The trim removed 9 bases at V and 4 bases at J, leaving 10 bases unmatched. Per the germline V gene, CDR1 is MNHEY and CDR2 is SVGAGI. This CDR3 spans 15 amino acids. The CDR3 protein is CASSIDRGNYNEQFF. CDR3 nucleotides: TGTGCCAGTTCCATCGACAGGGGGAATTACAATGAGCAGTTCTTC.

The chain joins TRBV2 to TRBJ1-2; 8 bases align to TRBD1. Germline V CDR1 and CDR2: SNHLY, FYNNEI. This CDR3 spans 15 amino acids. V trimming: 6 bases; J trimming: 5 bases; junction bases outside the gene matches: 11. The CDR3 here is CASSENDRGGYGYTF. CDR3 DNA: TGTGCCAGCAGCGAGAATGACAGGGGCGGATATGGCTACACCTTC.

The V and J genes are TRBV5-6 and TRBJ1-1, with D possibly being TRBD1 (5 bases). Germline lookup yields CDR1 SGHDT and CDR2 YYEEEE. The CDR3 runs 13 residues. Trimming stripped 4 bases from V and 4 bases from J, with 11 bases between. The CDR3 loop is CASSPQGRTEAFF. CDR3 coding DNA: TGTGCCAGCAGCCCTCAGGGCCGCACTGAAGCTTTCTTT.

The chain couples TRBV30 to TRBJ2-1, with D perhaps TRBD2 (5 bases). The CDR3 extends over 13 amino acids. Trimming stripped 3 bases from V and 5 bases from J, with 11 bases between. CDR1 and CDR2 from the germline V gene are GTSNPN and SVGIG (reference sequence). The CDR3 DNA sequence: TGTGCCTGGAGGGCCCCGGGGAACAATGAGCAGTTCTTC. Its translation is CAWRAPGNNEQFF.

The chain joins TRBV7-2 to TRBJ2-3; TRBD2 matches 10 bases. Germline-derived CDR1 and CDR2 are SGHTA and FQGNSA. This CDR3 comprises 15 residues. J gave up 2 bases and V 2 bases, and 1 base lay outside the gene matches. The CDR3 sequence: CASSLSGGATDTQYF. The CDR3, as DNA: TGTGCCAGCAGCTTAAGCGGGGGGGCCACAGATACGCAGTATTTT.

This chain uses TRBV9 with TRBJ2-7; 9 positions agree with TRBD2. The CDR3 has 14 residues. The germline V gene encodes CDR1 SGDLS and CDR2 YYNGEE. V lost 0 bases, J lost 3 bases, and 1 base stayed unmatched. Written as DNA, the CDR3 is TGTGCCAGCAGCGTAGGTAGCGGGGGCTACGAGCAGTACTTC. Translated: CASSVGSGGYEQYF. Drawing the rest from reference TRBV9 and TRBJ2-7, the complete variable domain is DSGVTQTPKHLITATGQRVTLRCSPRSGDLSVYWYQQSLDQGLQFLIQYYNGEERAKGNILERFSAQQFPDLHSELNLSSLELGDSALYFCASSVGSGGYEQYFGPGTRLTVT.

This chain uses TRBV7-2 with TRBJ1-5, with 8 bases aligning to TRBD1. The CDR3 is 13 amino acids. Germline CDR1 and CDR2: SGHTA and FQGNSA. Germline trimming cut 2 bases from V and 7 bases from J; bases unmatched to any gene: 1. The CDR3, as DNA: TGTGCCAGCAGCTTACGACAGGGGCAGCCCCAGCATTTT. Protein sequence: CASSLRQGQPQHF. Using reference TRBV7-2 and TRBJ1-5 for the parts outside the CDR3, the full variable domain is GAGVSQSPSNKVTEKGKDVELRCDPISGHTALYWYRQSLGQGLEFLIYFQGNSAPDKSGLPSDRFSAERTGGSVSTLTIQRTQQEDSAVYLCASSLRQGQPQHFGDGTRLSIL.

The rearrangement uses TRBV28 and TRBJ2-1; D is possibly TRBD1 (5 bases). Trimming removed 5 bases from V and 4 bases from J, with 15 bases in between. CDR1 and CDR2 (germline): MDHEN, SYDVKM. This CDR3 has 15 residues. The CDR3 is CASSKDSRVYNEQFF. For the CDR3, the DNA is TGTGCCAGCAGTAAAGACAGTAGAGTTTACAATGAGCAGTTCTTC.

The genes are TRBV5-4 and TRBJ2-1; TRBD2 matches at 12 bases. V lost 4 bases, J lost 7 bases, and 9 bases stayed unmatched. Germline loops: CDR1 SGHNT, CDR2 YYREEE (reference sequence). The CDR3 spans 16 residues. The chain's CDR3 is CASSPTSGGTWNEQFF. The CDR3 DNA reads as TGTGCCAGCAGCCCCACTAGCGGGGGGACGTGGAATGAGCAGTTCTTC.